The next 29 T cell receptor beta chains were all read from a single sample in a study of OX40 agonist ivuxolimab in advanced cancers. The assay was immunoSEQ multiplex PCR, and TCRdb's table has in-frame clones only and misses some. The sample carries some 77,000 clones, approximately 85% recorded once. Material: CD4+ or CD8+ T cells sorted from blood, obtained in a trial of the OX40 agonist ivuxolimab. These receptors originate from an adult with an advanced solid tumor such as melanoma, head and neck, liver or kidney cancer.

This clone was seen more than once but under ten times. CDR3 DNA sequence: TGTGCCAGCACTATTTACGGACTTCACACAGATACGCAGTATTTT. Translating it yields CASTIYGLHTDTQYF. This rearrangement joins TRBV2 to TRBJ2-3; D possibly corresponds to TRBD2 (5 bases). V lost 7 bases and J lost 2, with 16 bases in between. The V gene's germline CDR1 is SNHLY and CDR2 FYNNEI. This CDR3 spans 15 amino acids.

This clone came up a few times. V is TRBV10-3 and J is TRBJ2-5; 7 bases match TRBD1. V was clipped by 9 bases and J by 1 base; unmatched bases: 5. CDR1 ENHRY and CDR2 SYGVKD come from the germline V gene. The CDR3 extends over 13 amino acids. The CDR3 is CAISWTGQETQYF. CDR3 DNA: TGTGCCATTTCATGGACAGGCCAAGAGACCCAGTACTTC.

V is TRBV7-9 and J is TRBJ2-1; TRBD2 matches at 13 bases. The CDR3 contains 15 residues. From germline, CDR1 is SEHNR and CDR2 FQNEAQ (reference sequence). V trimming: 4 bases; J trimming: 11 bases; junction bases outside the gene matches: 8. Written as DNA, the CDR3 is TGTGCCAGCAGCTCTTCCGGGACTAGCGGGGCGCAGCAGTTCTTC. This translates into CASSSSGTSGAQQFF.

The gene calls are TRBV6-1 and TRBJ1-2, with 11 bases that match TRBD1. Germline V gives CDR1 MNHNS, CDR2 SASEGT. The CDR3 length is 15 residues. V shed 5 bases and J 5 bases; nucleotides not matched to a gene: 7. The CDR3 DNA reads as TGTGCCAGCAGTCCAAGGGGACAGGGGGAATATGGCTACACCTTC. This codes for CASSPRGQGEYGYTF.

CDR3 coding DNA: TGTGCCAGCAGGGGACTGATAAATCAGCCCCAGCATTTT. This gives the protein CASRGLINQPQHF. This sequence joins TRBV28 and TRBJ1-5; perhaps TRBD1 as D (5 bases). There are 13 residues in the CDR3. Germline V gene lookup returns CDR1 MDHEN and CDR2 SYDVKM. V was trimmed by 6 bases and J by 4 bases, leaving 10 bases between them. Together with reference TRBV28 and TRBJ1-5, the CDR3 gives the full variable domain: DVKVTQSSRYLVKRTGEKVFLECVQDMDHENMFWYRQDPGLGLRLIYFSYDVKMKEKGDIPEGYSVSREKKERFSLILESASTNQTSMYLCASRGLINQPQHFGDGTRLSIL.

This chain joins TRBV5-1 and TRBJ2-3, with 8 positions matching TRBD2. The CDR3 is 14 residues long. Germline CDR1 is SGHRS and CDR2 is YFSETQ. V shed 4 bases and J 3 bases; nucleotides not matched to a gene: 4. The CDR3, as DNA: TGCGCCAGCAGCCGGGGGGGCTGGACAGATACGCAGTATTTT. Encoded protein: CASSRGGWTDTQYF.

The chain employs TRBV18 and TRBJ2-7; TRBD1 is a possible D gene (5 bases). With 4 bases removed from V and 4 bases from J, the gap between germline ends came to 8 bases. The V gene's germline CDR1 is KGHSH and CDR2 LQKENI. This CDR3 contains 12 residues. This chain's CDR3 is CASSLRDYEQYF. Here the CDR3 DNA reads TGTGCCAGCTCACTCAGGGATTACGAGCAGTACTTC.

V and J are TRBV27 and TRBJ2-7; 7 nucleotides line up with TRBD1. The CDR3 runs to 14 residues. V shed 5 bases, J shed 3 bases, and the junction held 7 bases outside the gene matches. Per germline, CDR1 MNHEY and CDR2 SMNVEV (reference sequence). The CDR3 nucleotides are TGTGCCAGCAGTATCCGGGACAGTATCTACGAGCAGTACTTC. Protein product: CASSIRDSIYEQYF.

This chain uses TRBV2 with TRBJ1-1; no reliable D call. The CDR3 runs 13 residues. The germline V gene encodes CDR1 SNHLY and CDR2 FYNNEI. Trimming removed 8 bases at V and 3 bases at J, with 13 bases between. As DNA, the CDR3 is TGTGCCAGCGTCCCTCGGAGGGACACTGAAGCTTTCTTT. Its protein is CASVPRRDTEAFF.

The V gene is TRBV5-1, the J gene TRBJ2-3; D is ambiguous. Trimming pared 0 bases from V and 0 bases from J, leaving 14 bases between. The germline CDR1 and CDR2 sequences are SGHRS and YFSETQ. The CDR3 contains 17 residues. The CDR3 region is CASSLGLGSDSTDTQYF. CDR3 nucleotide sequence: TGCGCCAGCAGCTTGGGTCTGGGCAGCGACAGCACAGATACGCAGTATTTT.

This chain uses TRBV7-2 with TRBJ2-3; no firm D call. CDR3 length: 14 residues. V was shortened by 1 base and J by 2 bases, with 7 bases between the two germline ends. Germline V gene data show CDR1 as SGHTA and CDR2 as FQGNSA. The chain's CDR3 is CASSLVSTTDTQYF. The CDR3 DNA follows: TGTGCCAGCAGCTTAGTTTCTACCACAGATACGCAGTATTTT.

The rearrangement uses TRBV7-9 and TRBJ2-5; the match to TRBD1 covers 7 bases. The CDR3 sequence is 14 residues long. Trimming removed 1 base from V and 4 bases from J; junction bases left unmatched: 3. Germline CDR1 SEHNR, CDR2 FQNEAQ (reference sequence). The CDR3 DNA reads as TGTGCCAGCAGCTTAGAAAGGGGGCGAGAGACCCAGTACTTC. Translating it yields CASSLERGRETQYF.

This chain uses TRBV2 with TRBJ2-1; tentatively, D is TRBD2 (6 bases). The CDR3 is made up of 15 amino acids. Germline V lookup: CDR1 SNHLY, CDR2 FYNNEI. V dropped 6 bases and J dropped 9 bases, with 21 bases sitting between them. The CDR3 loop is CASRRESLLSAEQFF. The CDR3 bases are TGTGCCAGCAGACGGGAGTCCCTTTTGTCGGCTGAGCAGTTCTTC.

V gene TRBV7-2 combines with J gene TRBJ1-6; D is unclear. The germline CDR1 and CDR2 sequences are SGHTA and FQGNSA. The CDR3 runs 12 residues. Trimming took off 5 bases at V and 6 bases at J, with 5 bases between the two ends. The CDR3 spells CASSPGNSPLHF. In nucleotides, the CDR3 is TGTGCCAGCAGCCCTGGTAATTCACCCCTCCACTTT. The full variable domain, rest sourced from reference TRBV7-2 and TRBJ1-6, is GAGVSQSPSNKVTEKGKDVELRCDPISGHTALYWYRQSLGQGLEFLIYFQGNSAPDKSGLPSDRFSAERTGGSVSTLTIQRTQQEDSAVYLCASSPGNSPLHFGNGTRLTVT.

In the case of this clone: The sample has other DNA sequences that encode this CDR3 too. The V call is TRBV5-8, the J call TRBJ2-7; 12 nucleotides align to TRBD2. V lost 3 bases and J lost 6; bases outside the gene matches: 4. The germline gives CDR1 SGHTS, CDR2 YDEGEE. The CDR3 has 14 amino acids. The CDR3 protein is CASSWTSGKGEQYF. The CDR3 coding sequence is TGTGCCAGCAGCTGGACTAGCGGGAAGGGCGAGCAGTACTTC.

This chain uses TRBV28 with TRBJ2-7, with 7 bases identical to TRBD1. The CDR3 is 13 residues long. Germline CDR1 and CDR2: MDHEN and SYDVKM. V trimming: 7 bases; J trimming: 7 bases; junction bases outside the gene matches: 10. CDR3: CASKGQTLGEQYF. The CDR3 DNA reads TGTGCCAGCAAGGGACAGACCCTGGGGGAGCAGTACTTC.

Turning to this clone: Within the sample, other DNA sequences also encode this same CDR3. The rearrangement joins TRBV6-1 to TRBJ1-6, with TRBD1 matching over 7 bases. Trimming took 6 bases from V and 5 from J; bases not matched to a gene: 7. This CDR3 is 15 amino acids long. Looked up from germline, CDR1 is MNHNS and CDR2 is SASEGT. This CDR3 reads CASRESRGHNSPLHF. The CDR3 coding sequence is TGTGCCAGCAGGGAGAGTAGGGGGCATAATTCACCCCTCCACTTT.

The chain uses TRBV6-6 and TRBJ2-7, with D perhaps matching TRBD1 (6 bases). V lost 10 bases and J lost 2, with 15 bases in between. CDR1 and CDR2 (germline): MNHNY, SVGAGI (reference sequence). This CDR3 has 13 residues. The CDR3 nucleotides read TGTGCCACTGCCGGGACAAGGACCTACGAGCAGTACTTC. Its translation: CATAGTRTYEQYF.

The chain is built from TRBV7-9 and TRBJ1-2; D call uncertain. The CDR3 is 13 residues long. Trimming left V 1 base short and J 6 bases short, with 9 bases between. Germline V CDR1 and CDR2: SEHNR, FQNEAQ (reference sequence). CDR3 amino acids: CASSLGAQDGYTF. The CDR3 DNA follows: TGTGCCAGCAGCTTAGGGGCCCAGGATGGCTACACCTTC.

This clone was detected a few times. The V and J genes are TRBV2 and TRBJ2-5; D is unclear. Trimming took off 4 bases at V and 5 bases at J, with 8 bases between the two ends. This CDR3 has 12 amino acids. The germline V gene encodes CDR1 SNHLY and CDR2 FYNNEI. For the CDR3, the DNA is TGTGCCAGCAGTGCGTCCTCGGAGACCCAGTACTTC. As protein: CASSASSETQYF. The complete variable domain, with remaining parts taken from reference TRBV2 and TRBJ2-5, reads EPEVTQTPSHQVTQMGQEVILRCVPISNHLYFYWYRQILGQKVEFLVSFYNNEISEKSEIFDDQFSVERPDGSNFTLKIRSTKLEDSAMYFCASSASSETQYFGPGTRLLVL.

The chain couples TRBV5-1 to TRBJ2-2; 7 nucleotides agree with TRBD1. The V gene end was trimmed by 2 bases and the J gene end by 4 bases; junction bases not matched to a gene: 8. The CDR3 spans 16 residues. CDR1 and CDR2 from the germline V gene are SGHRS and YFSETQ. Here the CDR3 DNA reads TGCGCCAGCAGCTTAGGATTTTCAGGGGGCACCGGGGAGCTGTTTTTT. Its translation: CASSLGFSGGTGELFF.

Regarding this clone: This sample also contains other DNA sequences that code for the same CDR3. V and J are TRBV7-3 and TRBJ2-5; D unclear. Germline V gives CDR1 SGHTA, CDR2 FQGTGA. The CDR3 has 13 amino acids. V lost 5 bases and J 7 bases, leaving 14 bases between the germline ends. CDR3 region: CASSPGSKGTQYF. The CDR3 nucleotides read TGTGCCAGCAGCCCCGGAAGCAAAGGGACCCAGTACTTC.

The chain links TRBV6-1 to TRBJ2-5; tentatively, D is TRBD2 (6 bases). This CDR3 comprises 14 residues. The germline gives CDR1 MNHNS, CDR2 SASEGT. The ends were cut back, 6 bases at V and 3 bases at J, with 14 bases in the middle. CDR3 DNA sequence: TGTGCCAGCAGGCCACTAGCCCCCAAAGAGACCCAGTACTTC. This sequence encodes CASRPLAPKETQYF.

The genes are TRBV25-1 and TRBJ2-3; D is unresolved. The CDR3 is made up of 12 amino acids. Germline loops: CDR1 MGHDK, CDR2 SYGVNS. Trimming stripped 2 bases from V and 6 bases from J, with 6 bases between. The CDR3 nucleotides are TGTGCCAGCAGTGAAACAAGGGATACGCAGTATTTT. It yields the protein CASSETRDTQYF.

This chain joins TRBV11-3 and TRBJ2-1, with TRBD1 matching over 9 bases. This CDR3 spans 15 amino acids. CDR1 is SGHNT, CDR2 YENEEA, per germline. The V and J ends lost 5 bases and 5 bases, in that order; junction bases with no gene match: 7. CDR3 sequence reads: CASSIGQGRNNEQFF. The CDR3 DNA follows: TGTGCCAGCAGCATAGGACAGGGGAGAAACAATGAGCAGTTCTTC.

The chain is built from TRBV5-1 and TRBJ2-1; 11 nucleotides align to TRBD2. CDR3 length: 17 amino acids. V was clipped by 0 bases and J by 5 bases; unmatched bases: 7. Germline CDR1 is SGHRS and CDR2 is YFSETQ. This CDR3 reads CASSLASGRTSDNEQFF. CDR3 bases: TGCGCCAGCAGCTTGGCTAGCGGGAGGACTAGCGACAATGAGCAGTTCTTC.

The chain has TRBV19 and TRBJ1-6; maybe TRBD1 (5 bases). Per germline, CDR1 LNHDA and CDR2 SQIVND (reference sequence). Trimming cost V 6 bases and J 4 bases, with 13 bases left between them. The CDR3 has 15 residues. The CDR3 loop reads CASSPRGRYNSPLHF. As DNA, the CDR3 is TGTGCCAGTAGCCCACGGGGGAGATATAATTCACCCCTCCACTTT. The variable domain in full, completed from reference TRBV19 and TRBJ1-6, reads DGGITQSPKYLFRKEGQNVTLSCEQNLNHDAMYWYRQDPGQGLRLIYYSQIVNDFQKGDIAEGYSVSREKKESFPLTVTSAQKNPTAFYLCASSPRGRYNSPLHFGNGTRLTVT.

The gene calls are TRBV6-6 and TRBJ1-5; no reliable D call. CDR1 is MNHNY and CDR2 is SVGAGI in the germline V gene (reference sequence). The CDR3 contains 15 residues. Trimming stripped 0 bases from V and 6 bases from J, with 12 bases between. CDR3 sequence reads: CASSYSAPSGQPQHF. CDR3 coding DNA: TGTGCCAGCAGTTACTCGGCCCCAAGTGGTCAGCCCCAGCATTTT.

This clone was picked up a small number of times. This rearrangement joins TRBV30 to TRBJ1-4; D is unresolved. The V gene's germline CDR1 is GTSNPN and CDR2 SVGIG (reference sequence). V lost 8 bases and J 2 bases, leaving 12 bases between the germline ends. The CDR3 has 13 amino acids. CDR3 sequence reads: CAMDPITNEKLFF. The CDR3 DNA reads TGTGCCATGGACCCAATCACTAATGAAAAACTGTTTTTT.